This entry lists 10 T cell receptor beta chains sequenced from one sample in a study of blood T cell repertoires in COVID-19 (dated by TCRdb to about 2020). The library relied on the immunoSEQ multiplex PCR assay. TCRdb holds this immuneACCESS table with in-frame rearrangements only. Some clones are missing; in checked studies, unresolved V genes explain under half, and the rest has no known cause. Across this sample there are about 270,000 clones, with roughly 84% seen only once. The ten most abundant clones make up about 3% of the sample. Sequenced input: peripheral blood. These TCRs come from a young woman with acute or convalescent COVID-19.

V gene TRBV12-3 or TRBV12-4 combines with J gene TRBJ2-5, with D perhaps matching TRBD1 (6 bases). V was shortened by 6 bases and J by 0 bases, with 8 bases between the two germline ends. The CDR3 loop spans 13 amino acids. The CDR3 protein is CASSGQNQETQYF. The CDR3 coding sequence is TGTGCCAGCAGCGGACAGAACCAAGAGACCCAGTACTTC.

The chain combines TRBV5-1 with TRBJ2-5; 9 bases map to TRBD2. This CDR3 contains 16 residues. Germline lookup yields CDR1 SGHRS and CDR2 YFSETQ. Germline trimming cut 4 bases from V and 2 bases from J; bases unmatched to any gene: 9. CDR3 loop: CASSLTGTSWQETQYF. CDR3 nucleotide sequence: TGCGCCAGCAGCCTTACCGGGACTAGCTGGCAAGAGACCCAGTACTTC.

This clone was seen a few times. Other nucleotide sequences from this sample produce the same CDR3. The rearrangement uses TRBV12-3 or TRBV12-4 and TRBJ1-1; D possibly corresponds to TRBD1 (6 bases). The CDR3 totals 12 residues. Trimming left V 3 bases short and J 5 bases short, with 7 bases between. CDR3 amino acids: CASSFRGTEAFF. CDR3 sequence (DNA): TGTGCCAGCAGTTTTAGGGGGACTGAAGCTTTCTTT.

The chain couples TRBV3-1 (or the pseudogene TRBV3-2) to TRBJ2-4; 9 bases match TRBD2. This CDR3 comprises 14 residues. The junction had 5 bases not matched to a gene; V was cut back by 5 bases and J by 6 bases. Germline values: CDR1 LGHDT, CDR2 YNNKEL (reference sequence). CDR3 amino acids: CASSWSSGTNIQYF. As DNA, the CDR3 is TGTGCCAGCAGCTGGTCTAGCGGGACAAACATTCAGTACTTC.

The rearrangement uses TRBV19 and TRBJ1-5; 8 positions match TRBD1. The ends lost 4 bases at V and 4 bases at J; junction bases unmatched: 3. The CDR3 is made up of 14 amino acids. Germline CDR1 is LNHDA and CDR2 is SQIVND (reference sequence). The CDR3 sequence is CASSNRDRNQPQHF. The CDR3 coding sequence is TGTGCCAGTAGTAACCGGGACAGGAATCAGCCCCAGCATTTT.

The V and J genes are TRBV27 and TRBJ1-2; 7 bases align to TRBD1. Trimming removed 6 bases from V and 6 bases from J; junction bases left unmatched: 10. The germline CDR1 and CDR2 sequences are MNHEY and SMNVEV (reference sequence). There are 14 residues in the CDR3. Here the CDR3 reads CASRKPGGYDGYTF. CDR3 in DNA: TGTGCCAGCAGGAAACCAGGGGGGTACGATGGCTACACCTTC.

J is TRBJ2-1 and V is TRBV7-3, with TRBD1 matching 10 bases. CDR3 length: 15 residues. Germline lookup yields CDR1 SGHTA and CDR2 FQGTGA. V gave up 0 bases and J gave up 8 bases; unmatched junction bases: 4. The chain's CDR3 is CASSLTRDRGDEQFF. Here the CDR3 DNA reads TGTGCCAGCAGCTTAACAAGGGACAGGGGAGATGAGCAGTTCTTC.

The gene calls are TRBV5-5 and TRBJ2-3; 8 nucleotides line up with TRBD2. The V gene end was trimmed by 0 bases and the J gene end by 2 bases; junction bases not matched to a gene: 8. The germline gives CDR1 SGHKS, CDR2 YYEKEE (reference sequence). The CDR3 runs 17 residues. Here the CDR3 reads CASSLGGGQWNTDTQYF. The CDR3 DNA reads TGTGCCAGCAGCTTGGGCGGGGGGCAGTGGAACACAGATACGCAGTATTTT. The complete variable domain, with remaining parts taken from reference TRBV5-5 and TRBJ2-3, reads DAGVTQSPTHLIKTRGQQVTLRCSPISGHKSVSWYQQVLGQGPQFIFQYYEKEERGRGNFPDRFSARQFPNYSSELNVNALLLGDSALYLCASSLGGGQWNTDTQYFGPGTRLTVL.

The chain carries TRBV20-1 and TRBJ1-6; TRBD1 matches at 7 bases. The CDR3 is 10 amino acids. The V segment lost 6 bases and the J segment 13 bases; nucleotides outside the gene matches: 3. From germline, CDR1 is DFQATT and CDR2 SNEGSKA (reference sequence). The CDR3 loop is CSARRGPLHF. The CDR3 nucleotides are TGCAGTGCCCGCAGGGGGCCCCTCCACTTT.

The chain recombines TRBV7-2 with TRBJ2-7; 8 nucleotides agree with TRBD2. In germline, CDR1 is SGHTA, CDR2 FQGNSA. The CDR3 covers 14 residues. J gave up 2 bases and V 5 bases, and 5 bases lay outside the gene matches. The CDR3 DNA reads as TGTGCCAGCAGCATCACTAGCGGACCCTACGAGCAGTACTTC. The encoded protein is CASSITSGPYEQYF.